By frequency in the sample, the clone carrying this T cell receptor (beta chain) is medium-sized. Its antigen is still unknown. The data were taken from a study of sequential checkpoint blockade in melanoma. About the study: About 89 pretreatment tumor DNA samples were TCRβ immunosequenced.

Germline V gene sequence: CDR1 SGHNT, CDR2 YENEEA. V shed 5 bases, J shed 5 bases, and the junction held 2 bases outside the gene matches. The CDR3 is 14 residues long. Some clones are missing from TCRdb's copy, which holds only in-frame ones; the method was immunoSEQ multiplex PCR. This sample has 4,000 or so clones, with about 22% found just once. Treatment denoted: randomized to nivolumab then ipilimumab (arm A) or the reverse (arm B). Whole-study findings and limits: Patients with week-13 increases in T-cell fraction and clonality benefited about 30 times more often. For nivolumab-first patients, baseline tumor clonality was associated with response.

This receptor was taken from a human donor with melanoma. The rearrangement uses TRBV11-3 and TRBJ1-4; 10 positions agree with TRBD1. This specimen was tumor tissue (inferred from file names), taken from a patient given nivolumab and ipilimumab in sequence. CDR3 residues: CASSPDRGNEKLFF. In DNA, the CDR3 is TGTGCCAGCAGCCCGGACAGGGGGAATGAAAAACTGTTTTTT.